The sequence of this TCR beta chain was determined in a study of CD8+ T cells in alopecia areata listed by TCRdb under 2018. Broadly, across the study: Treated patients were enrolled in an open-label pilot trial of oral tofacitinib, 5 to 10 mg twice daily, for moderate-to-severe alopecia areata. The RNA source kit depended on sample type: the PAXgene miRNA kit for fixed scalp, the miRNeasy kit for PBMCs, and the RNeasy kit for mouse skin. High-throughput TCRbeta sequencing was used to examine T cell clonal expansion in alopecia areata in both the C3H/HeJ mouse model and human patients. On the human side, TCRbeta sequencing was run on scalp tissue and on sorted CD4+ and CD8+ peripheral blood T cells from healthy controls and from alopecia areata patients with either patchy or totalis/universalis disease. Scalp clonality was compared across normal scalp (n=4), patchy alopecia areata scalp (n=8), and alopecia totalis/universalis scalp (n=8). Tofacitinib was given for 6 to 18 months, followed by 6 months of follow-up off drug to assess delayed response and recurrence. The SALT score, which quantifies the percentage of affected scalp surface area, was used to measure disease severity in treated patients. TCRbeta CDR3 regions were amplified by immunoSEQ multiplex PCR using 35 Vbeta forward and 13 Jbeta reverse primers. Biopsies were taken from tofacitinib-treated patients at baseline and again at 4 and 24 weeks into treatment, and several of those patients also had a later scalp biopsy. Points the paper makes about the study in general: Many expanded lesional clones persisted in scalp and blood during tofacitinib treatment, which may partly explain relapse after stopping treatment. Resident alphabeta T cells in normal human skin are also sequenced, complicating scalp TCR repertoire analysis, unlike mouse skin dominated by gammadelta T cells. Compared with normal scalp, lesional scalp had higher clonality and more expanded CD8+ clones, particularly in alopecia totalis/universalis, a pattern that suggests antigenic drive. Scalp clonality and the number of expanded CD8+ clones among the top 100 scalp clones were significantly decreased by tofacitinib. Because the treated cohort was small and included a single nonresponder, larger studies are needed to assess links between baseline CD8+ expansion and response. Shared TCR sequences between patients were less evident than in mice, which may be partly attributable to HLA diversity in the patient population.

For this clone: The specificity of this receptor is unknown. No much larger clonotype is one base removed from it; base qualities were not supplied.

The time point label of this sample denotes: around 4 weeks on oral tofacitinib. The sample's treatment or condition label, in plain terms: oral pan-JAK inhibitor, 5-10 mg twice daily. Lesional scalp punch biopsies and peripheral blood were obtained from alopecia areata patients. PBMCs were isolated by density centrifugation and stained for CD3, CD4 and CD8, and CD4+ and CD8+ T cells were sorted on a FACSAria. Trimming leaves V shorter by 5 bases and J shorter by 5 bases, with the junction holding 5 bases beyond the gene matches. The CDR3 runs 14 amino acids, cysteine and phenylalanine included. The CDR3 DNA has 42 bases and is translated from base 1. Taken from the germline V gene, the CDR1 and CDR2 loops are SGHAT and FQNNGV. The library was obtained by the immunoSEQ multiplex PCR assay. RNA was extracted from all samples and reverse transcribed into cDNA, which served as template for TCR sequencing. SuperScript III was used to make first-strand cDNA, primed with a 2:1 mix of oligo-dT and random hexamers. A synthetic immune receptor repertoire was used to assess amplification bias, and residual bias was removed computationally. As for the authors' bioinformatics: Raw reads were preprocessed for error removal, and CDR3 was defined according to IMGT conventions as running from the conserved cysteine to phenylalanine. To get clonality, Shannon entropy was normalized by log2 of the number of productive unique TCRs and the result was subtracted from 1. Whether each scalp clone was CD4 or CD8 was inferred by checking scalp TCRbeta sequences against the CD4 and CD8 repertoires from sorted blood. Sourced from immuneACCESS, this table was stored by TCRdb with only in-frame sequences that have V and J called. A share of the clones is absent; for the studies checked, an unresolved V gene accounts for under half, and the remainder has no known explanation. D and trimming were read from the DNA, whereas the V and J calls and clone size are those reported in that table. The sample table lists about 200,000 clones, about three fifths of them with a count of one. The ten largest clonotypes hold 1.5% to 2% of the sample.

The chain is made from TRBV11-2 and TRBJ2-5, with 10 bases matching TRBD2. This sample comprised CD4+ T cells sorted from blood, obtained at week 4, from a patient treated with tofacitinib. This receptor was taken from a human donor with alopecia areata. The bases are TGTGCCAGCAGCCCAGCGGGGGGGCTGGAGACCCAGTACTTC. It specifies CASSPAGGLETQYF.